A single T cell receptor (beta chain) is shown here with its context. These data belong to a study of blood T cell repertoires in COVID-19. Whole-study context: Acute-phase and convalescent COVID-19 samples originated in the United States, Italy and Spain.

As processed by the authors: Counts of nucleated cells, estimated from reference gene primer amplification, were obtained. Data came from immunoSEQ multiplex PCR; TCRdb stores just in-frame clones and leaves some out. The V and J calls and the clone size are those of that table, but D and trimming were determined from the DNA. The sample consists of 150,000 to 200,000 clones, 81% of them appearing once. The sequencing sample was made of peripheral blood. This TCR was sampled from a man aged 55-75 years with active or convalescent COVID-19.

The CDR3 here is CASSDSKPHDGTGANVLTF. CDR3 coding DNA: TGTGCCAGCAGTGACTCCAAACCTCACGACGGGACTGGGGCCAACGTCCTGACTTTC. The J gene is TRBJ2-6, the V gene TRBV6-4; a possible D gene is TRBD2 (5 bases). V was trimmed by 0 bases and J by 2 bases, leaving 17 bases between them. The V gene's germline CDR1 is MRHNA and CDR2 SNTAGT. The CDR3 is 19 amino acids.